The entry below describes one T cell receptor (beta chain). One entry per CDR3 protein, called by TCRdb with MiXCR from the 5' RACE reads. Of about 350,000 distinct CDR3 sequences in the sample, 12% to 15% were seen once. These data come from a study of T-cell memory formation after mild COVID-19. This CDR3 has 14 residues. V dropped 5 bases and J dropped 2 bases, with 14 bases sitting between them. Germline V gene lookup returns CDR1 DFQATT and CDR2 SNEGSKA (reference sequence). The origin of this receptor is a man between 18 and 29 years old who had mild COVID-19 (a few samples of this study predate the infection). Cell type and time point are not known. V usage is TRBV20-1 and J usage is TRBJ2-3, with D maybe TRBD1 (6 bases). Sample: PBMCs or a T cell subset sorted from them (not recorded which). The CDR3 DNA reads as TGCAGTGCTCCCGCAGTGGGGGCCACAGATACGCAGTATTTT. Translated, it gives CSAPAVGATDTQYF.